The clone carrying this TCR beta chain occurred many times. This sample was taken from a study of T cells in Graves' hyperthyroidism and ophthalmopathy. V was shortened by 5 bases and J by 4 bases, with 17 bases between the two germline ends. From germline, CDR1 is LGHNA and CDR2 YNFKEQ. This CDR3 comprises 15 residues. Using RNA transcripts as the source, TCR beta CDR3 regions were amplified. When the TCR CDR3 underwent first-round RT-PCR, the HTBI primer set was used. TCRdb reprocessed the multiplex PCR reads via MiXCR and lists one record per CDR3 protein. The profile shows hundreds of thousands of distinct CDR3 sequences, 11% to 15% of them singletons. Graves' hyperthyroidism is called stable when ophthalmopathy does not progress within 18 months. The patients, who ranged from 18 to 65 in age, presented with newly diagnosed hyperthyroidism lasting under 2 months.

The rearrangement uses TRBV4-2 and TRBJ1-1, with D unclear. Sequencing was carried out using blood. The TCR was taken from a woman in her late teens or twenties with Graves' hyperthyroidism. CDR3 bases: TGTGCCAGCAGCTCCCGGCGGGAACGCCTCACTGAAGCTTTCTTT. Protein product: CASSSRRERLTEAFF.